This entry features one TCR beta chain sequence. CDR1 and CDR2 (germline): SEHNR, FQNEAQ (reference sequence). V lost 5 bases to trimming and J lost 2 bases, with 2 bases between them. This CDR3 is built from 11 residues. TCRdb keeps only in-frame clones here, not all; method: immunoSEQ multiplex PCR. The table has about 220,000 clones, about 80% seen once. The entry originates in a study of blood T cell repertoires in COVID-19. Input material: peripheral blood. The chain links TRBV7-9 to TRBJ2-3, with unresolved D. The sequence was collected from a woman in her 40s with active or convalescent COVID-19. The CDR3 here is CASSLTDTQYF. The CDR3 DNA follows: TGTGCCAGCAGCCTCACAGATACGCAGTATTTT.